This T cell receptor (beta chain) comes out of a study of identical twins. Healthy Caucasian donors formed the entire cohort. Unique molecular identifiers were present on the cDNA, and a universal primer site came from template switching. TCRdb independently ran MiXCR on the 5' RACE reads; one entry per CDR3 protein. Of 1.5 million to 2 million distinct CDR3 sequences listed, less than 35% are singletons. Specimen: cord blood. The TCR originated in a newborn girl in good health.

This CDR3 reads CASSIGTGENIQYF. CDR3 sequence (DNA): TGTGCCAGTAGTATCGGGACAGGGGAAAACATTCAGTACTTC. This chain links TRBV19 with TRBJ2-4; 10 bases agree with TRBD1. Germline CDR1 and CDR2: LNHDA and SQIVND (reference sequence). The trim removed 3 bases at V and 5 bases at J, leaving 1 base unmatched. This CDR3 spans 14 amino acids.